A single sample is the source of the 29 T cell receptor beta chains below, sequenced in a study of blood T cell repertoires in COVID-19. Assay used: immunoSEQ multiplex PCR; TCRdb lists only in-frame clones, some missing. The data show more than 350,000 clones, roughly nine tenths seen once. What was sequenced was PBMCs or T cells enriched from blood (not recorded which). These receptors were collected from a man younger than 35 who had recovered from COVID-19.

The V and J genes are TRBV7-9 and TRBJ1-1; weak D call: TRBD1 (5 bases). The V gene lost 4 bases and the J gene lost 4 bases, with 13 bases spanning the gap. Germline-derived CDR1 and CDR2 are SEHNR and FQNEAQ (reference sequence). The CDR3 is 14 amino acids. CDR3 region: CASSWGNGGTEAFF. As DNA, the CDR3 is TGTGCCAGCAGCTGGGGAAACGGGGGCACTGAAGCTTTCTTT.

The rearrangement links TRBV29-1 to TRBJ1-1, with unresolved D. From germline, CDR1 is SQVTM and CDR2 ANQGSEA. V dropped 4 bases and J dropped 0 bases, with 12 bases sitting between them. This CDR3 has 14 amino acids. For the CDR3, the DNA is TGCAGCGTTGGGTCAGAGGGCCTGAACACTGAAGCTTTCTTT. Translating it yields CSVGSEGLNTEAFF.

The chain recombines TRBV11-3 with TRBJ2-5; 9 nucleotides align to TRBD2. After removal of 5 bases from V and 5 bases from J, the junction contained 3 bases not matched to a gene. There are 13 residues in the CDR3. Germline lookup yields CDR1 SGHNT and CDR2 YENEEA. The CDR3 spells CASSRAGGETQYF. For the CDR3, the DNA is TGTGCCAGCAGCCGGGCGGGGGGGGAGACCCAGTACTTC.

V is TRBV12-3 or TRBV12-4 and J is TRBJ1-1, with 8 bases aligning to TRBD1. CDR3 length: 13 amino acids. V lost 6 bases and J lost 4; bases outside the gene matches: 4. CDR3 sequence (DNA): TGTGCCAGCAGGTCGACAGGGGTCACTGAAGCTTTCTTT. This sequence encodes CASRSTGVTEAFF.

This CDR3 is CASSRQGSAGYTF. CDR3 coding DNA: TGTGCCAGTAGTAGGCAGGGGAGCGCTGGCTACACCTTC. V gene TRBV19 combines with J gene TRBJ1-2; D may be TRBD1 (6 bases). Between the trimmed V and J ends, which lost 4 bases and 7 bases, there was a span of 13 bases. Germline loops: CDR1 LNHDA, CDR2 SQIVND (reference sequence). This CDR3 is built from 13 residues.

The rearrangement links TRBV12-1 to TRBJ2-1; the D segment call TRBD1 is taken from the table without a DNA check. TRBV12-1 is recorded as a pseudogene. CDR3 size: 15 residues. The CDR3 sequence: CASSSHDRGHNEQFF. CDR3 nucleotide sequence: TGTGCCAGCAGCTCCCACGACAGGGGGCACAATGAGCAGTTCTTC.

The chain has TRBV10-2 and TRBJ2-7; unclear D gene. The germline gives CDR1 WSHSY, CDR2 SAAADI. This CDR3 has 14 amino acids. V was trimmed by 8 bases and J by 0 bases, leaving 14 bases between them. CDR3 protein: CASARGGSSYEQYF. The CDR3 DNA reads TGCGCCAGCGCGCGAGGCGGAAGCTCCTACGAGCAGTACTTC.

The genes are TRBV7-8 and TRBJ2-3, with TRBD2 as a possible D gene (5 bases). This CDR3 spans 13 amino acids. The germline V gene has CDR1 SGHVS and CDR2 FQNEAQ. The germline V and J ends were trimmed by 3 bases and 5 bases, with 9 bases remaining between them. CDR3 bases: TGTGCCAGCAGCTTCCAGGCGGGAGATACGCAGTATTTT. Its translation is CASSFQAGDTQYF. The full variable domain, its missing parts supplied by reference TRBV7-8 and TRBJ2-3, is GAGVSQSPRYKVAKRGQDVALRCDPISGHVSLFWYQQALGQGPEFLTYFQNEAQLDKSGLPSDRFFAERPEGSVSTLKIQRTQQEDSAVYLCASSFQAGDTQYFGPGTRLTVL.

This chain links TRBV2 with TRBJ2-3; 12 bases are a match to TRBD2. Germline CDR1 is SNHLY and CDR2 is FYNNEI. The CDR3 is 18 amino acids. The V and J ends lost 3 bases and 6 bases, in that order; junction bases with no gene match: 13. CDR3 in amino acids: CASSEVELAGGPGDTQYF. The CDR3 region has the DNA TGTGCCAGCAGTGAGGTAGAGCTAGCGGGGGGGCCGGGTGATACGCAGTATTTT.

The chain recombines TRBV9 with TRBJ2-5, with TRBD2 matching over 11 bases. Germline loops: CDR1 SGDLS, CDR2 YYNGEE. V gave up 3 bases and J gave up 2 bases; unmatched junction bases: 3. The CDR3 has 15 amino acids. DNA for the CDR3: TGTGCCAGCAGCGAATTAGCGGGGGGGCAAGAGACCCAGTACTTC. Translated, it gives CASSELAGGQETQYF.

The chain joins TRBV4-1 to TRBJ2-7; D gene unclear. This CDR3 comprises 12 residues. The germline V gene encodes CDR1 MGHRA and CDR2 YSYEKL. Between the trimmed V and J ends, which lost 1 base and 6 bases, there was a span of 7 bases. The CDR3: CASSQVLSEQYF. The CDR3 DNA is TGCGCCAGCAGCCAAGTTTTGAGCGAGCAGTACTTC.

The chain joins TRBV2 to TRBJ1-6, with 9 nucleotides matching TRBD1. The CDR3 length is 15 residues. J gave up 6 bases and V 6 bases, and 6 bases lay outside the gene matches. Germline V gene data show CDR1 as SNHLY and CDR2 as FYNNEI. The CDR3 spells CASRRLGQGNSPLHF. The CDR3 DNA reads as TGTGCCAGCAGACGACTGGGACAGGGTAATTCACCCCTCCACTTT.

This clone was found once. The chain has TRBV18 and TRBJ2-7; possibly TRBD1 for D (5 bases). The CDR3 has 15 residues. Trimming shortened V by 2 bases and J by 3 bases, and 14 bases separated the two germline ends. CDR1 is KGHSH and CDR2 is LQKENI in the germline V gene. The CDR3, as DNA: TGTGCCAGCTCACCAGCCAAGACAGCACTCTACGAGCAGTACTTC. As protein: CASSPAKTALYEQYF.

CDR3 residues: CATSRDRGWGNQPQHF. Here the CDR3 DNA reads TGTGCCACCAGCAGAGATAGAGGGTGGGGCAATCAGCCCCAGCATTTT. This chain joins TRBV15 and TRBJ1-5, with D hard to call. CDR1 LNHNV and CDR2 YYDKDF come from the germline V gene (reference sequence). This CDR3 spans 16 amino acids. With 0 bases removed from V and 2 bases from J, the gap between germline ends came to 11 bases.

This sequence joins TRBV6-5 and TRBJ1-4; D is unclear. CDR3 length: 16 amino acids. V was cut by 0 bases and J by 8 bases, with 16 bases left in between. CDR1 and CDR2 (germline): MNHEY, SVGAGI. The CDR3 loop is CASSYSGGGLGEKLFF. CDR3 in DNA: TGTGCCAGCAGTTACTCTGGTGGCGGGTTAGGGGAAAAACTGTTTTTT.

The V and J genes are TRBV4-1 and TRBJ1-1; D may be TRBD1 (6 bases). Trimming took off 6 bases at V and 0 bases at J, with 23 bases between the two ends. The germline V gene encodes CDR1 MGHRA and CDR2 YSYEKL. This CDR3 region has 18 residues. CDR3 nucleotides: TGCGCCAGCAGGCCTATAGGACAGTTTGGAGTAATGAACACTGAAGCTTTCTTT. It translates to CASRPIGQFGVMNTEAFF.

This clone was seen just once. The rearrangement joins TRBV2 to TRBJ1-4, with 7 bases lining up with TRBD1. The CDR3 contains 14 residues. The V gene's germline CDR1 is SNHLY and CDR2 FYNNEI. J lost 4 bases, V lost 3 bases, and 2 bases had no gene match. CDR3 in DNA: TGTGCCAGCAGTGAGAGACAGGGTAATGAAAAACTGTTTTTT. It specifies CASSERQGNEKLFF.

The rearrangement uses TRBV7-9 and TRBJ2-2, with 11 bases fitting TRBD1. The CDR3 spans 15 residues. V shed 11 bases and J 4 bases; nucleotides not matched to a gene: 9. CDR1 and CDR2 (germline): SEHNR, FQNEAQ (reference sequence). CDR3 nucleotide sequence: TGTGCCGGACACGGACAGGGGGCAGTCACCGGGGAGCTGTTTTTT. This gives the protein CAGHGQGAVTGELFF. Full variable domain (rest looked up from reference TRBV7-9 and TRBJ2-2): DTGVSQNPRHKITKRGQNVTFRCDPISEHNRLYWYRQTLGQGPEFLTYFQNEAQLEKSRLLSDRFSAERPKGSFSTLEIQRTEQGDSAMYLCAGHGQGAVTGELFFGEGSRLTVL.

The chain recombines TRBV7-9 with TRBJ2-3, with D unclear. This CDR3 comprises 12 residues. Germline lookup yields CDR1 SEHNR and CDR2 FQNEAQ (reference sequence). V lost 1 base to trimming and J lost 5 bases, with 4 bases between them. The CDR3 DNA reads as TGTGCCAGCAGCTTAGACAAAGATACGCAGTATTTT. Translating gives CASSLDKDTQYF.

The rearrangement uses TRBV28 and TRBJ2-3, with unresolved D. The germline V gene encodes CDR1 MDHEN and CDR2 SYDVKM. There are 11 residues in the CDR3. The ends were cut back, 2 bases at V and 8 bases at J, with 5 bases in the middle. The CDR3 sequence: CASSLTGTQYF. Here the CDR3 DNA reads TGTGCCAGCAGTTTAACGGGTACGCAGTATTTT.

This chain connects TRBV9 to TRBJ2-3, with 9 bases identical to TRBD1. The V gene's germline CDR1 is SGDLS and CDR2 YYNGEE. After removal of 3 bases from V and 1 base from J, the junction contained 9 bases not matched to a gene. This CDR3 spans 17 amino acids. The CDR3 here is CASSAKQGAGRTDTQYF. The CDR3 coding sequence is TGTGCCAGCAGCGCAAAACAGGGGGCGGGACGCACAGATACGCAGTATTTT.

The chain couples TRBV7-8 to TRBJ2-5; TRBD1 aligns across 7 bases. The V gene's germline CDR1 is SGHVS and CDR2 FQNEAQ. CDR3 length equals 15 residues. Germline trimming cut 3 bases from V and 7 bases from J; bases unmatched to any gene: 11. The CDR3 sequence is CASSLDRLGERTQYF. In DNA form, the CDR3 reads TGTGCCAGCAGCTTGGACAGGCTAGGGGAGAGGACCCAGTACTTC. The whole variable domain, filled in from reference TRBV7-8 and TRBJ2-5, reads GAGVSQSPRYKVAKRGQDVALRCDPISGHVSLFWYQQALGQGPEFLTYFQNEAQLDKSGLPSDRFFAERPEGSVSTLKIQRTQQEDSAVYLCASSLDRLGERTQYFGPGTRLLVL.

This clone was seen a few times. This rearrangement joins TRBV28 to TRBJ2-3; 9 bases align to TRBD2. CDR3 length: 18 amino acids. With 6 bases clipped from V and 0 bases from J, the junction kept 13 bases outside the gene matches. Per germline, CDR1 MDHEN and CDR2 SYDVKM. The CDR3 is CASSLGPAGGISTDTQYF. The CDR3 nucleotides are TGTGCCAGCAGCCTCGGCCCCGCGGGAGGGATTAGCACAGATACGCAGTATTTT. The complete variable domain, with remaining parts taken from reference TRBV28 and TRBJ2-3, reads DVKVTQSSRYLVKRTGEKVFLECVQDMDHENMFWYRQDPGLGLRLIYFSYDVKMKEKGDIPEGYSVSREKKERFSLILESASTNQTSMYLCASSLGPAGGISTDTQYFGPGTRLTVL.

Here the CDR3 DNA reads TGTGCCAGCGCGACCCGGGACAATCAGCCCCAGCATTTT. It yields the protein CASATRDNQPQHF. The rearrangement links TRBV7-9 to TRBJ1-5; D is ambiguous. Germline lookup yields CDR1 SEHNR and CDR2 FQNEAQ (reference sequence). This CDR3 has 13 amino acids. V lost 8 bases and J 3 bases, leaving 11 bases between the germline ends.

V gene TRBV28 combines with J gene TRBJ1-3; D not resolved. This CDR3 contains 14 residues. V lost 1 base and J 1 base, leaving 5 bases between the germline ends. Germline V lookup: CDR1 MDHEN, CDR2 SYDVKM. The CDR3 sequence is CASSLYSSGNTIYF. CDR3 in DNA: TGTGCCAGCAGTTTATACTCTTCTGGAAACACCATATATTTT.

This clone has more than one count but fewer than ten. This sequence joins TRBV28 and TRBJ1-2, with a tentative D call TRBD1 (6 bases). From germline, CDR1 is MDHEN and CDR2 SYDVKM. Deletions cut 2 bases from V and 6 bases from J, with 13 bases between. This CDR3 is built from 14 residues. The CDR3 region has the DNA TGTGCCAGCAGTTTAGGGAGGGGGATGGATGGCTACACCTTC. It specifies CASSLGRGMDGYTF.

V is TRBV5-5 and J is TRBJ2-3; D uncertain. V lost 4 bases to trimming and J lost 6 bases, with 24 bases between them. Per germline, CDR1 SGHKS and CDR2 YYEKEE (reference sequence). This CDR3 has 17 amino acids. The CDR3 protein is CASSPAEVPPRSDTQYF. The DNA of the CDR3 is TGTGCCAGCAGCCCGGCCGAGGTACCACCGAGAAGCGATACGCAGTATTTT. The full variable domain, its missing parts supplied by reference TRBV5-5 and TRBJ2-3, is DAGVTQSPTHLIKTRGQQVTLRCSPISGHKSVSWYQQVLGQGPQFIFQYYEKEERGRGNFPDRFSARQFPNYSSELNVNALLLGDSALYLCASSPAEVPPRSDTQYFGPGTRLTVL.

The V and J genes are TRBV2 and TRBJ1-5; no clear D gene. CDR3 length equals 13 residues. Trimming cost V 6 bases and J 7 bases, with 13 bases left between them. CDR1 and CDR2 (germline): SNHLY, FYNNEI. The CDR3: CASRTEGSQPQHF. In DNA form, the CDR3 reads TGTGCCAGCAGGACGGAGGGTTCCCAGCCCCAGCATTTT.

V is TRBV5-4 and J is TRBJ2-7, with 10 bases matching TRBD2. Trimming cost V 2 bases and J 5 bases; bases outside gene matches: 7. Germline CDR1 is SGHNT and CDR2 is YYREEE (reference sequence). CDR3 length equals 15 residues. The CDR3 region is CASSLLLAGSDEQYF. The CDR3, as DNA: TGTGCCAGCAGCTTATTACTAGCGGGATCCGACGAGCAGTACTTC. The whole variable domain, remainder taken from reference TRBV5-4 and TRBJ2-7, is ETGVTQSPTHLIKTRGQQVTLRCSSQSGHNTVSWYQQALGQGPQFIFQYYREEENGRGNFPPRFSGLQFPNYSSELNVNALELDDSALYLCASSLLLAGSDEQYFGPGTRLTVT.